This T cell receptor (beta chain) was sequenced for a study of PD-L1 blockade in urothelial cancer. The authors spiked synthetic TCR analog templates into each PCR. The data were produced by immunoSEQ multiplex PCR, yet TCRdb's version contains in-frame clones alone and is incomplete. The sample includes about 22,000 clones, around nine tenths of them seen just once. The time point here: peripheral blood 6 weeks after treatment start. Between 1 and 8 samples, pretreatment and on-treatment, were given by each patient. After removal of 4 bases from V and 8 bases from J, the junction contained 16 bases not matched to a gene. The CDR3 consists of 17 residues. Germline CDR1 MNHNS, CDR2 SASEGT.

The sequence derives from a woman aged 60-70 years with urothelial cancer. The material sequenced was PBMCs, taken around atezolizumab (anti-PD-L1) treatment. The chain recombines TRBV6-1 with TRBJ1-2, with 10 positions matching TRBD1. This CDR3 is CASSGDRGPAIYSGYTF. In nucleotides, the CDR3 is TGTGCCAGCAGTGGCGACAGGGGGCCCGCTATATATTCCGGCTACACCTTC.